The T cell receptor (beta chain) under discussion was sequenced for a study of T-cell memory formation after mild COVID-19. One entry per CDR3 protein, called by TCRdb with MiXCR from the 5' RACE reads. This table has 280,000 or so distinct CDR3 sequences, 8% to 9% appearing once. The CDR3 loop spans 15 amino acids. Trimming shortened V by 5 bases and J by 0 bases, and 14 bases separated the two germline ends. From germline, CDR1 is SGHNT and CDR2 YENEEA. This clonotype was found a few times. What was sequenced was PBMCs or a T cell subset sorted from them (not recorded which). The receptor comes from a man aged 18 to 29 who had mild COVID-19 (a few samples of this study predate the infection). Cell type and time point are not known. The chain recombines TRBV11-3 with TRBJ2-7; D could derive from TRBD1 or TRBD2 (5 bases each). This chain's CDR3 is CASSLGTDFSYEQYF. CDR3 DNA sequence: TGTGCCAGCAGCCTCGGGACCGATTTCTCCTACGAGCAGTACTTC.